What follows describes a single TCR beta chain. As yet, its antigen is unknown. This specimen comes from a study of T cell responses to AZD1222 COVID-19 vaccine. J was trimmed by 8 bases and V by 1 base; bases with no gene match: 8. The germline V gene has CDR1 SGHDN and CDR2 FVKESK. The length of the CDR3 is 15 residues. General study results and limits: Most donors were white British and more were female, and clonal diversity was possibly underestimated.

Only in-frame clones appear in the TCRdb table, and some are missing; sequencing was by immunoSEQ multiplex PCR. The sample lists 130,000 to 150,000 clones, around nine tenths seen once, with 5.2% in the top ten. Sequenced here: peripheral blood, sampled on day 0 of AZD1222 vaccination. The source of this sequence is an adult in good health. This rearrangement joins TRBV14 to TRBJ2-7; 10 nucleotides line up with TRBD2. The CDR3 here is CASSQASSGGIKQYF. Here the CDR3 DNA reads TGTGCCAGCAGCCAAGCGTCTAGCGGGGGCATAAAGCAGTACTTC.